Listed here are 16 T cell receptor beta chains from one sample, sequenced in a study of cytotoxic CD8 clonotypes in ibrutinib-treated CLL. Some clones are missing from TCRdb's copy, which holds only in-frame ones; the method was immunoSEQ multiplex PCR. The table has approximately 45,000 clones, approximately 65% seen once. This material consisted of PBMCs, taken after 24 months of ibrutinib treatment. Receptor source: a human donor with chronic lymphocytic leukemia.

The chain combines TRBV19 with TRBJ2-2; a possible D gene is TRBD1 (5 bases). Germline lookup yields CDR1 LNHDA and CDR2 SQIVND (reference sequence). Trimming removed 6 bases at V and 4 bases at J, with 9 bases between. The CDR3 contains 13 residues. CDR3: CASSSTVTGELFF. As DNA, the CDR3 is TGTGCCAGTAGCTCGACAGTCACCGGGGAGCTGTTTTTT.

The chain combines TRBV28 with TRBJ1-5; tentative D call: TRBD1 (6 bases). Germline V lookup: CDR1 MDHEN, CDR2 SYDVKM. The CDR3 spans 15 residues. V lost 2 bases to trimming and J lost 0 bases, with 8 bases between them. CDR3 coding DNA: TGTGCCAGCAGTTTAAGGACAGTTAGCAATCAGCCCCAGCATTTT. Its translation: CASSLRTVSNQPQHF.

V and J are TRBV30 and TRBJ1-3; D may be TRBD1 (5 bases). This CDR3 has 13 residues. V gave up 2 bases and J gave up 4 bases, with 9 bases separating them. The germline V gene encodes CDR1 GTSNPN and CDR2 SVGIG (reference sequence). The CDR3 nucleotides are TGTGCCTGGAGTTCAGGGTTCGGAAACACCATATATTTT. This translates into CAWSSGFGNTIYF. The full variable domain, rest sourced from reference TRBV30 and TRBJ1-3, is SQTIHQWPATLVQPVGSPLSLECTVEGTSNPNLYWYRQAAGRGLQLLFYSVGIGQISSEVPQNLSASRPQDRQFILSSKKLLLSDSGFYLCAWSSGFGNTIYFGEGSWLTVV.

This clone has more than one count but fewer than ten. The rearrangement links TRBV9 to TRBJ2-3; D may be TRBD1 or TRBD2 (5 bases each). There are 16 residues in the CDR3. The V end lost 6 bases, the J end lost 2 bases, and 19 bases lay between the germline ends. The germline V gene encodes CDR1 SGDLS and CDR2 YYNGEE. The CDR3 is CASTSRGRDFTDTQYF. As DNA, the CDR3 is TGTGCCAGCACCTCCCGGGGCAGGGATTTCACAGATACGCAGTATTTT.

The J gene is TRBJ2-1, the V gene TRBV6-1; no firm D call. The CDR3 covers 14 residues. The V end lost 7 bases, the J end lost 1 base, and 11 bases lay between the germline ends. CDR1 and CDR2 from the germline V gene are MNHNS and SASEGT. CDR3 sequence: CASTRALSYNEQFF. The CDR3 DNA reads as TGTGCCAGCACTCGGGCGCTTTCCTACAATGAGCAGTTCTTC.

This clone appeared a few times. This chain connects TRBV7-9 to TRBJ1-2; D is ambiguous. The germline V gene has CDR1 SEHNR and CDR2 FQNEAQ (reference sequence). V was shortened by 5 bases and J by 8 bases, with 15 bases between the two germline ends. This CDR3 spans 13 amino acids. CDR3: CASSLDAPYGYTF. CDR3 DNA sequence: TGTGCCAGCAGCCTTGACGCCCCATACGGCTACACCTTC.

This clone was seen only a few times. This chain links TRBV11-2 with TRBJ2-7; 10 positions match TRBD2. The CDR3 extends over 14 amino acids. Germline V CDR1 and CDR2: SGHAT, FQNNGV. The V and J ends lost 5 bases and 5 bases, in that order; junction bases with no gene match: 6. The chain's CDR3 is CASSPSGSYHEQYF. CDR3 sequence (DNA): TGTGCCAGCAGCCCTAGCGGGAGCTACCACGAGCAGTACTTC.

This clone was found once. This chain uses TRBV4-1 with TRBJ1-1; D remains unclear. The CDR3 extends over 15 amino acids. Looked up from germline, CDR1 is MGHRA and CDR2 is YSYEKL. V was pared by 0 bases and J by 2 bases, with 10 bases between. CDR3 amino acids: CASSQDSVPNTEAFF. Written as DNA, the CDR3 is TGCGCCAGCAGCCAAGACAGCGTCCCCAACACTGAAGCTTTCTTT.

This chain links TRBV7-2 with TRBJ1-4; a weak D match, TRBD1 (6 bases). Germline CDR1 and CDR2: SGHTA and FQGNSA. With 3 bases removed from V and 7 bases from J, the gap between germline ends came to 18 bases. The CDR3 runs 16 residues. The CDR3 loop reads CASSFPLGALGEKLFF. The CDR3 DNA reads TGTGCCAGCAGCTTTCCGTTGGGGGCTCTTGGTGAAAAACTGTTTTTT. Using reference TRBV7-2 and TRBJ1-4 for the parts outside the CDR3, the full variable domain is GAGVSQSPSNKVTEKGKDVELRCDPISGHTALYWYRQSLGQGLEFLIYFQGNSAPDKSGLPSDRFSAERTGGSVSTLTIQRTQQEDSAVYLCASSFPLGALGEKLFFGSGTQLSVL.

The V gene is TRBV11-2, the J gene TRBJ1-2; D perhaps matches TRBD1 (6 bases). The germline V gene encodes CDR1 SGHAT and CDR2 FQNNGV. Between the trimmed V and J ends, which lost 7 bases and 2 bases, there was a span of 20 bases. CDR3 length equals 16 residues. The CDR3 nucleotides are TGTGCCAGCAACATAGTGGATTGGGGGCCCAACTATGGCTACACCTTC. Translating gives CASNIVDWGPNYGYTF.

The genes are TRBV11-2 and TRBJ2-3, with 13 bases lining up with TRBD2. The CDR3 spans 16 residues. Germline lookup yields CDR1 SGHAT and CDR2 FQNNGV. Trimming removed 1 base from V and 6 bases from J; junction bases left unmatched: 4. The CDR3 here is CASSLGTSGSWDTQYF. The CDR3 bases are TGTGCCAGCAGCTTAGGGACTAGCGGGAGTTGGGATACGCAGTATTTT.

CDR3 amino acids: CASSFSGIGFMEQYF. The CDR3 DNA is TGTGCCAGCAGCTTTTCAGGAATTGGCTTTATGGAGCAGTACTTC. V usage is TRBV7-2 and J usage is TRBJ2-7; D not certain. The CDR3 totals 15 residues. V was pared by 3 bases and J by 7 bases, with 19 bases between. Per germline, CDR1 SGHTA and CDR2 FQGNSA.

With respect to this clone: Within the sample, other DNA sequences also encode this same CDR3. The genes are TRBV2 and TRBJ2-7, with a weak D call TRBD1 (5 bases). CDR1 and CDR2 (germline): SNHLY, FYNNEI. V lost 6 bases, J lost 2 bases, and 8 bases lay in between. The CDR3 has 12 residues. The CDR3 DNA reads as TGTGCCAGCAGCGACAGAACCTACGAGCAGTACTTC. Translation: CASSDRTYEQYF.

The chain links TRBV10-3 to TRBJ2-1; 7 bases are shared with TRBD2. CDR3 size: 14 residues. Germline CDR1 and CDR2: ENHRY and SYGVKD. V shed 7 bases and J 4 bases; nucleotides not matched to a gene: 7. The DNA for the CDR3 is TGTGCCATCATGGGGCTAGCGGATTACAATGAGCAGTTCTTC. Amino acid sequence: CAIMGLADYNEQFF.

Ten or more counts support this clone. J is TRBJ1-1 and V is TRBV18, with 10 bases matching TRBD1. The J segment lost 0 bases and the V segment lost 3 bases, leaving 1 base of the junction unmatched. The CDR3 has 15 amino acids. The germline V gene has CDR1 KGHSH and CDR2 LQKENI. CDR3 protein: CASSPTGGMNTEAFF. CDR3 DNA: TGTGCCAGCTCACCGACAGGGGGCATGAACACTGAAGCTTTCTTT.

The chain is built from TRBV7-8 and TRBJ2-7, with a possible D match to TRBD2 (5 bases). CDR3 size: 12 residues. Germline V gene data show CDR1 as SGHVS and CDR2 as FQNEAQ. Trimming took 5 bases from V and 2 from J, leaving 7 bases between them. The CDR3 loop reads CASSPRAYEQYF. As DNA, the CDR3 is TGTGCCAGCAGCCCGAGGGCCTACGAGCAGTACTTC.